The 6 T cell receptor beta chains below all came from one sample that was sequenced in a study of T cells expressing NK-cell markers. TCRdb re-analyzed the 5' RACE reads; it lists each CDR3 protein once, without DNA. This sample's clone table lists about 150,000 distinct CDR3 sequences. The sequenced sample was blood T cells: a sorted CD56 or NKG2C T cell subset, CD4+ or CD8+ T cells, or bulk PBMC T cells (not recorded which). The receptors derive from a man aged 18 to 69 in good health.

The chain links TRBV20-1 to TRBJ2-7; TCRdb names TRBD1, which stays unverified in the absence of DNA. Germline V gene lookup returns CDR1 DFQATT and CDR2 SNEGSKA (reference sequence). CDR3 size: 14 residues. This chain's CDR3 is CSASPFNQGYEQYF.

This chain links TRBV5-6 with TRBJ2-5. This CDR3 has 12 amino acids. CDR1 and CDR2 from the germline V gene are SGHDT and YYEEEE. This CDR3 is CASRRREETQYF.

The V and J genes are TRBV20-1 and TRBJ2-7; TCRdb calls TRBD2, which cannot be checked without DNA. Per germline, CDR1 DFQATT and CDR2 SNEGSKA (reference sequence). The CDR3 consists of 15 residues. The chain's CDR3 is CSAPDTGTTAYEQYF.

The V call is TRBV7-9, the J call TRBJ2-3. CDR1 SEHNR and CDR2 FQNEAQ come from the germline V gene (reference sequence). The CDR3 extends over 12 amino acids. This CDR3 reads CASSRAVDTQYF.

The J gene is TRBJ2-1, the V gene TRBV30; TCRdb gives TRBD1 as the D gene, but with no DNA this cannot be confirmed. The CDR3 runs 15 residues. CDR1 and CDR2 (germline): GTSNPN, SVGIG (reference sequence). The CDR3 loop is CAWRRGRTDYNEQFF.

The chain combines TRBV11-2 with TRBJ2-7. Germline V gene data show CDR1 as SGHAT and CDR2 as FQNNGV. The CDR3 sequence is 12 residues long. CDR3 loop: CASSQSSYEQYF.